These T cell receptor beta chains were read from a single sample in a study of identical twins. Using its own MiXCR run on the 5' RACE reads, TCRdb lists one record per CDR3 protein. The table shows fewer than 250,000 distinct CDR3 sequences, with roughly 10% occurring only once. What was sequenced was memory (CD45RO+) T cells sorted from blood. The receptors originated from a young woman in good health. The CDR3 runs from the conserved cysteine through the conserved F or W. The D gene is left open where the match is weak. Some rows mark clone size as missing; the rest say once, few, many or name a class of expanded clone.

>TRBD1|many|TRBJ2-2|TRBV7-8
CASSTGQIANTGELFF
TGTGCCAGCAGCACGGGACAGATTGCGAACACCGGGGAGCTGTTTTTT
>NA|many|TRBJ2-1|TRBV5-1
CASSLGTVSSYNEQFF
TGCGCCAGCAGCTTGGGGACAGTCAGCTCCTACAATGAGCAGTTCTTC
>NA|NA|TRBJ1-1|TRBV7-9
CASSFLGRTDEAFF
TGTGCCAGCAGCTTTTTGGGCAGGACGGATGAAGCTTTCTTT
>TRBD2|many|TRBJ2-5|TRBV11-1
CASSWEGETQYF
TGTGCCAGCAGTTGGGAGGGAGAGACCCAGTACTTC
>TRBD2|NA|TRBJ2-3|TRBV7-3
CASSPTSGGSGASTDTQYF
TGTGCCAGCAGTCCTACTAGCGGGGGCTCCGGTGCTAGCACAGATACGCAGTATTTT
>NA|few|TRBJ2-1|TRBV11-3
CASSPLVNGEQFF
TGTGCCAGCAGCCCGCTGGTAAATGGTGAGCAGTTCTTC
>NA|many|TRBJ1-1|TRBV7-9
CASSLGGSEAFF
TGTGCCAGCAGCTTAGGCGGTTCTGAAGCTTTCTTT
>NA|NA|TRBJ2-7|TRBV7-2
CASSPRQAPSYEQYF
TGTGCCAGCAGCCCCCGACAGGCGCCTTCCTACGAGCAGTACTTC
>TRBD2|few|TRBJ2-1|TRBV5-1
CASSLPPPGTSRRTSYNEQFF
TGCGCCAGCAGCTTGCCCCCGCCAGGGACTAGCCGGAGAACCTCCTACAATGAGCAGTTCTTC
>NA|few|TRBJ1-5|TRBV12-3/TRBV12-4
CASSLSLDMTQHF
TGTGCCAGCAGTTTATCCTTGGACATGACCCAGCATTTT
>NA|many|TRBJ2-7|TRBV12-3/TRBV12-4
CASSLTDRMQYF
TGTGCCAGCAGCCTAACCGACAGAATGCAGTACTTC
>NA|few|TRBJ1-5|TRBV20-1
CSASKGSQPQHF
TGCAGTGCTAGTAAGGGGAGTCAGCCCCAGCATTTT
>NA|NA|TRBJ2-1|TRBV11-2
CASSSDPGHISYNEQFF
TGTGCCAGCAGCTCCGACCCGGGACACATCTCCTACAATGAGCAGTTCTTC
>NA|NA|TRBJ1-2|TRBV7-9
CASSPGGTINYGYTF
TGTGCCAGCAGCCCGGGTGGGACAATTAACTATGGCTACACCTTC
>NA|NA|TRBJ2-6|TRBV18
CASSPPPHSGANVLTF
TGTGCCAGCTCACCACCCCCCCACTCTGGGGCCAACGTCCTGACTTTC
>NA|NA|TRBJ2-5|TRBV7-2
CASSLARVTETQYF
TGTGCCAGCAGCTTAGCGAGGGTAACAGAGACCCAGTACTTC
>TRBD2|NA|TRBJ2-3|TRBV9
CASSPHPSGRTDTQYF
TGTGCCAGCAGCCCTCACCCTAGCGGGAGGACAGATACGCAGTATTTT
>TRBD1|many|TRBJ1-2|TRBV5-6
CASSSDRGRGYTF
TGTGCCAGCAGCTCCGACAGGGGACGTGGCTACACCTTC
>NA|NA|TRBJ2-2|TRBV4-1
CASSQTGGSVGLFF
TGCGCCAGCAGCCAGACCGGGGGTTCTGTCGGGCTGTTTTTT
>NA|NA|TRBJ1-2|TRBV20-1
CSAMGSYTF
TGCAGTGCTATGGGGAGCTACACCTTC
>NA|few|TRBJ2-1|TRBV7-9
CASSLIRGNEQFF
TGTGCCAGCAGCCTAATAAGGGGTAATGAGCAGTTCTTC
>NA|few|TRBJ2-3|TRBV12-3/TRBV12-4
CASSLSGVWADTQYF
TGTGCCAGCAGTTTAAGTGGGGTATGGGCAGATACGCAGTATTTT
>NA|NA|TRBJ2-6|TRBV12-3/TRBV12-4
CASRGGPGANVLTF
TGTGCCAGCAGGGGCGGTCCTGGGGCCAACGTCCTGACTTTC
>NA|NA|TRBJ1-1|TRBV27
CASSLEAFF
TGTGCCAGCAGTTTGGAAGCTTTCTTT
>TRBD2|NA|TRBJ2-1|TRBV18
CASSPLAGFYNEQFF
TGTGCCAGCTCACCTCTAGCGGGATTCTACAATGAGCAGTTCTTC
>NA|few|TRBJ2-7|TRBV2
CASSEGRGEVYEQYF
TGTGCCAGCAGTGAAGGTAGGGGGGAAGTCTACGAGCAGTACTTC
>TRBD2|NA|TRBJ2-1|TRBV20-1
CSAPGLAGGAEQFF
TGCAGTGCCCCCGGACTAGCGGGAGGGGCTGAGCAGTTCTTC
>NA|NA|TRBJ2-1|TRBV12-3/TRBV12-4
CASTPWGSYNEQFF
TGTGCCAGCACCCCATGGGGGTCCTACAATGAGCAGTTCTTC
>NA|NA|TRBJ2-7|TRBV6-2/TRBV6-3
CASSYSGHPQPGGDSYEQYF
TGTGCCAGCAGTTACAGCGGCCACCCACAGCCGGGCGGAGACTCCTACGAGCAGTACTTC
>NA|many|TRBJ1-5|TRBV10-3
CAISEPTGQPQHF
TGTGCCATCAGTGAACCCACCGGACAGCCCCAGCATTTT
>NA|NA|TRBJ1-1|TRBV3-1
CASRDDSLNTEAFF
TGTGCCAGCAGAGACGACAGTTTGAACACTGAAGCTTTCTTT
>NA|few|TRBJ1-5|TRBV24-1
CATSRGGNQPQHF
TGTGCCACCAGCAGGGGTGGGAATCAGCCCCAGCATTTT
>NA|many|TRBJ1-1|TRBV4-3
CASSQEEGTTEAFF
TGCGCCAGCAGCCAAGAGGAGGGGACCACTGAAGCTTTCTTT
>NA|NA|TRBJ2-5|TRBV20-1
CSAREGQETQYF
TGCAGTGCTAGAGAGGGGCAAGAGACCCAGTACTTC
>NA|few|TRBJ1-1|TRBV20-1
CSAVGRVYTEAFF
TGCAGTGCGGTGGGCAGGGTATATACTGAAGCTTTCTTT
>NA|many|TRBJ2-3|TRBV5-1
CASSLDRGPTDTQYF
TGCGCCAGCAGCTTGGATCGGGGTCCCACAGATACGCAGTATTTT
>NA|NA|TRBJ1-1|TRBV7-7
CASSAGGPNTEAFF
TGTGCTAGCAGCGCGGGGGGACCAAACACTGAAGCTTTCTTT
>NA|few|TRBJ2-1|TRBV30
CAAPLGRSSYNEQFF
TGTGCCGCGCCCCTAGGACGGAGCTCCTACAATGAGCAGTTCTTC
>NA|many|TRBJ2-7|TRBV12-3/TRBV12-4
CASSYRGQYEQYF
TGTGCCAGCAGTTACCGAGGGCAGTACGAGCAGTACTTC
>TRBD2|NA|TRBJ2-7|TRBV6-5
CASSTFGGTSGRAIEQYF
TGTGCCAGCAGTACTTTCGGGGGGACTAGCGGGAGGGCCATCGAGCAGTACTTC
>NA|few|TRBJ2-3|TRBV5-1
CASSPVQRDTDTQYF
TGCGCCAGCAGCCCTGTGCAACGGGACACAGATACGCAGTATTTT
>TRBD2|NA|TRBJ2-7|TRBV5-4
CASSFDFPGLAGGSYEQYF
TGTGCCAGCAGCTTTGATTTTCCCGGACTAGCGGGAGGGTCCTACGAGCAGTACTTC
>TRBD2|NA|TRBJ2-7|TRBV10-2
CASSESLAGARQQYF
TGCGCCAGCAGTGAGTCTTTAGCGGGAGCTCGCCAGCAGTACTTC
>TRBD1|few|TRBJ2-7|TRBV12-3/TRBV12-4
CASSSPDRAYEQYF
TGTGCCAGCAGTTCCCCGGACAGGGCCTACGAGCAGTACTTC
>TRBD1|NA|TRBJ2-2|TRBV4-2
CASSLGQGVGGLHGELFF
TGTGCCAGCAGCCTAGGACAGGGGGTAGGGGGACTCCACGGGGAGCTGTTTTTT
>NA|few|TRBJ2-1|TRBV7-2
CASSSPGLVTNEQFF
TGTGCCAGCAGCTCCCCGGGGCTCGTTACCAATGAGCAGTTCTTC
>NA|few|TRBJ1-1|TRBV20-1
CSATGVRNTEAFF
TGCAGTGCTACAGGGGTAAGGAACACTGAAGCTTTCTTT
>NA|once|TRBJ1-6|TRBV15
CATSRVSNFSPLHF
TGTGCCACCAGCAGAGTGTCAAATTTTTCACCCCTCCACTTT
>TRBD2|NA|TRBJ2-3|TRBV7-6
CASSARAAGEVDTQYF
TGTGCCAGCAGCGCCCGAGCTGCGGGAGAGGTAGATACGCAGTATTTT
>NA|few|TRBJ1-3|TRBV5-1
CASSQADTSGNTIYF
TGCGCCAGCAGCCAAGCAGACACCTCTGGAAACACCATATATTTT
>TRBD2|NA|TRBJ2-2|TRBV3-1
CASSQHQSGIGGELFF
TGTGCCAGCAGCCAACACCAAAGCGGGATAGGCGGGGAGCTGTTTTTT
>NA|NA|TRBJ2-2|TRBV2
CASSRGPGELFF
TGTGCCAGCTCTAGGGGTCCCGGGGAGCTGTTTTTT
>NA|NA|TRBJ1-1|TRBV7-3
CASSLMGVTEAFF
TGTGCCAGCAGCTTAATGGGGGTCACTGAAGCTTTCTTT
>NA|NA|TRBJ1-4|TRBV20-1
CSARAEGLNNEKLFF
TGCAGTGCTCGGGCGGAGGGGCTTAATAATGAAAAACTGTTTTTT
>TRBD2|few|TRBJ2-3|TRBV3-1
CASSHGLANADTQYF
TGTGCCAGCAGCCACGGACTAGCAAACGCAGATACGCAGTATTTT
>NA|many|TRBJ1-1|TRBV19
CASTSWAEAFF
TGTGCCAGTACAAGCTGGGCTGAAGCTTTCTTT
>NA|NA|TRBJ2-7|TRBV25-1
CASSEYTGEQYF
TGTGCCAGCAGTGAATATACCGGAGAGCAGTACTTC